This T cell receptor beta chain was sequenced in a study of T cells after yellow fever vaccination. Findings and caveats of the study: The study re-detected most primary-vaccination clones after the booster (around 96% CD4, roughly 91% CD8). The secondary T-cell response peaked on day 5, not day 15, but was weaker.

The J segment lost 2 bases and the V segment lost 5 bases, leaving 4 bases of the junction unmatched. CDR3 size: 15 residues. Per germline, CDR1 SGHTA and CDR2 FQGNSA. Universal primer sites and UMIs were introduced during 5'RACE template-switching synthesis of TCR cDNA. TCRdb called the 5' RACE reads again in MiXCR, with one record for every CDR3 protein. The repertoire includes a few hundred thousand distinct CDR3 sequences, less than 8.5% of them detected once, and approximately 0.85% sits in the top ten. Points on this clonotype: The antigen remains unidentified.

The sample consisted of CD4+ T cells sorted from PBMCs, taken 15 days after the yellow fever booster vaccination. V is TRBV7-2 and J is TRBJ2-1; 9 bases line up with TRBD1. The sequence was collected from a man between 25 and 39 years old who received the YFV17D yellow fever vaccine. The DNA for the CDR3 is TGTGCCAGCAGCCAGGGACAGGGAACCTACAATGAGCAGTTCTTC. Translated: CASSQGQGTYNEQFF.